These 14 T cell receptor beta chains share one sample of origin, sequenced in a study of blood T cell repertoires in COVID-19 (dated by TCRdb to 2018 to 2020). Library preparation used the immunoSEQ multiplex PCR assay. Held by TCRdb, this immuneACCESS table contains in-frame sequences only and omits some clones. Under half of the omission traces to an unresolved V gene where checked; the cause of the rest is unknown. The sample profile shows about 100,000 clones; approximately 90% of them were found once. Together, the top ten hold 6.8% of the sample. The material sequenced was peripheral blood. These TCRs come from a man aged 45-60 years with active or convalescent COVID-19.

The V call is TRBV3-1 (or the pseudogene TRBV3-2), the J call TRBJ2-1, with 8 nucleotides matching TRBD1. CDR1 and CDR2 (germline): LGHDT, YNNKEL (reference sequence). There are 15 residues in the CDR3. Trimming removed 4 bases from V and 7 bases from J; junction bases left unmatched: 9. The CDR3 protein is CASSPAVTGVNEQFF. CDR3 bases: TGTGCCAGCAGCCCCGCCGTGACAGGGGTGAATGAGCAGTTCTTC.

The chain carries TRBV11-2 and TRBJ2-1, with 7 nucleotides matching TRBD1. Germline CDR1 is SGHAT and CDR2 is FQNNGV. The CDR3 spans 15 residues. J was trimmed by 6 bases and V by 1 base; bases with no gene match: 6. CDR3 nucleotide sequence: TGTGCCAGCAGCTTAGTGAGGACAGGTATCAATGAGCAGTTCTTC. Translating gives CASSLVRTGINEQFF.

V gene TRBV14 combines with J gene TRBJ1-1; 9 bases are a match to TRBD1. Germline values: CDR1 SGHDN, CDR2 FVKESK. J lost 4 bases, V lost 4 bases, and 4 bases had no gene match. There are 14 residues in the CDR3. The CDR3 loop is CASSRQGVITEAFF. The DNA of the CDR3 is TGTGCCAGCAGCCGACAGGGGGTGATCACTGAAGCTTTCTTT.

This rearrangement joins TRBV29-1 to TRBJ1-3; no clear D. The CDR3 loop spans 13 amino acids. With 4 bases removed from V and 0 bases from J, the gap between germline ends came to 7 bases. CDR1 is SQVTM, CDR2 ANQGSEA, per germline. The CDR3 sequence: CSVGAVSGNTIYF. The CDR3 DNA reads TGCAGCGTTGGGGCCGTCTCTGGAAACACCATATATTTT. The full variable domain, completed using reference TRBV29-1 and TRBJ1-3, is SAVISQKPSRDICQRGTSLTIQCQVDSQVTMMFWYRQQPGQSLTLIATANQGSEATYESGFVIDKFPISRPNLTFSTLTVSNMSPEDSSIYLCSVGAVSGNTIYFGEGSWLTVV.

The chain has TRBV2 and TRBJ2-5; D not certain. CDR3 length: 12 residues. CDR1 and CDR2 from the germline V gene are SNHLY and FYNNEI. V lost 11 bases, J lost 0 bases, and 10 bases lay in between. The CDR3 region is CALAVDQETQYF. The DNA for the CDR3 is TGTGCCCTGGCGGTCGACCAAGAGACCCAGTACTTC.

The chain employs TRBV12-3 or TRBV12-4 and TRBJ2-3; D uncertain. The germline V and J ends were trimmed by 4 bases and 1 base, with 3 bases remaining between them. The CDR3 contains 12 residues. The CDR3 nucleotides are TGTGCCAGCAGTTCGGGCACAGATACGCAGTATTTT. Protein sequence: CASSSGTDTQYF.

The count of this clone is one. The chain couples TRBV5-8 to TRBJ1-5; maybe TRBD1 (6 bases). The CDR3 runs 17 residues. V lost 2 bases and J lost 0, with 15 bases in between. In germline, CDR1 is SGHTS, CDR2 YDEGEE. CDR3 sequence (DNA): TGTGCCAGCAGCTTTGCGTTTGGGGGCGATAGCAATCAGCCCCAGCATTTT. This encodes CASSFAFGGDSNQPQHF.

In DNA form, the CDR3 reads TGTGCCAGCAGTGCACGTCCCGGGACAGGGTTTGGACAGCCCCAGCATTTT. Protein: CASSARPGTGFGQPQHF. The chain couples TRBV6-7 to TRBJ1-5, with 9 positions matching TRBD1. TRBV6-7 is labeled an ORF, and its function is uncertain. The CDR3 has 17 residues. The junction had 15 bases not matched to a gene; V was cut back by 5 bases and J by 7 bases.

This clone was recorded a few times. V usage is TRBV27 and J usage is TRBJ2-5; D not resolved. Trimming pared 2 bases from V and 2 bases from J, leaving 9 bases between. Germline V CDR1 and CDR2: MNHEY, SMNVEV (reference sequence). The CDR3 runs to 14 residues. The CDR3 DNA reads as TGTGCCAGCAGTTTAATGGGCGATCAAGAGACCCAGTACTTC. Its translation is CASSLMGDQETQYF.

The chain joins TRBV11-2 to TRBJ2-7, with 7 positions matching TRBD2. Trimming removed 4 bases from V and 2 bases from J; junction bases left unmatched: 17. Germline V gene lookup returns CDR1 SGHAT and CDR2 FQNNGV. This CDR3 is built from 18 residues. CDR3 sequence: CASSSVGRASGKAYEQYF. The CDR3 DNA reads TGTGCCAGCAGCTCCGTAGGTAGGGCGAGCGGGAAGGCCTACGAGCAGTACTTC.

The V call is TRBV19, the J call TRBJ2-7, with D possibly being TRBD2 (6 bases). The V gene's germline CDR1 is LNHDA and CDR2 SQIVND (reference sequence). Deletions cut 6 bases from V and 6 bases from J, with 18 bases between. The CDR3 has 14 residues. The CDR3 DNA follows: TGTGCCAGTAGCAAGGGAGGCAGGGTAGGCGAGCAGTACTTC. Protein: CASSKGGRVGEQYF.

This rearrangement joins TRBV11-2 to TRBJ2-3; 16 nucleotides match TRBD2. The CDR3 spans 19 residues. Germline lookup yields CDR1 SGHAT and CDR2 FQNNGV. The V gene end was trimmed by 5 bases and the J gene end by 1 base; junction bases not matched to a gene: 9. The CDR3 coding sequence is TGTGCCAGCAGCCGGGGGGGGACTAGCGGGAGGGGGGGCACAGATACGCAGTATTTT. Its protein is CASSRGGTSGRGGTDTQYF.

CDR3 nucleotides: TGTGCCAGCAATCTGGAAGGGTCCGGCGGGCAGCCCCAGCATTTT. Its protein product is CASNLEGSGGQPQHF. This chain uses TRBV2 with TRBJ1-5; D gene ambiguous. V was pared by 7 bases and J by 7 bases, with 20 bases between. CDR1 SNHLY and CDR2 FYNNEI come from the germline V gene. CDR3 length: 15 residues.

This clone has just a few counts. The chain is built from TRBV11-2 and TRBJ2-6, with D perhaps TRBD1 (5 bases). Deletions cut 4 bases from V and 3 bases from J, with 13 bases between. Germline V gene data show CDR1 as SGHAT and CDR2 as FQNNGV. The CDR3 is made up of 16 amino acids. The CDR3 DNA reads TGTGCCAGCAGCTCCCTGCAGGGTAGTGGGGCCAACGTCCTGACTTTC. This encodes CASSSLQGSGANVLTF.